Following are 14 T cell receptor beta chains from one sample sequenced in a study of blood T cells in healthy people across ages. Sample-barcoded 5' priming and a J-beta primer mix drove a second PCR of roughly 6 to 12 cycles. MiXCR was run by TCRdb on the 5' RACE reads, yielding one entry per CDR3 protein. The repertoire has over a million distinct CDR3 sequences, 35% to 45% of them found once; the top ten carry about 3.8%. The sample consisted of blood. These receptors all stem from a woman aged 18-29 years in good health.

The V and J genes are TRBV15 and TRBJ1-2, with 7 bases identical to TRBD1. The V gene end was trimmed by 5 bases and the J gene end by 0 bases; junction bases not matched to a gene: 12. Germline V lookup: CDR1 LNHNV, CDR2 YYDKDF (reference sequence). This CDR3 comprises 17 residues. CDR3 loop: CATSRTGRPLANYGYTF. The CDR3 DNA sequence: TGTGCCACCAGCCGGACAGGAAGGCCCTTAGCTAACTATGGCTACACCTTC.

V and J are TRBV6-5 and TRBJ2-1; TRBD2 agrees at 10 bases. The junction had 9 bases not matched to a gene; V was cut back by 8 bases and J by 8 bases. Germline values: CDR1 MNHEY, CDR2 SVGAGI. The CDR3 loop spans 14 amino acids. The CDR3, as DNA: TGTGCCAGCCGGGGCCTAGCGGGAGAGGATGAGCAGTTCTTC. The encoded protein is CASRGLAGEDEQFF.

This clonotype was counted a few times. This may be a read error, as it is one base from a much larger clone. The CDR3 here is CSARTDQETQFF. The CDR3 bases are TGCAGTGCTAGGACAGACCAAGAGACCCAGTTCTTC. V gene TRBV20-1 combines with J gene TRBJ2-1; D possibly corresponds to TRBD1 (5 bases). V was pared by 3 bases and J by 13 bases, with 16 bases between. The CDR3 loop spans 12 amino acids. CDR1 is DFQATT and CDR2 is SNEGSKA in the germline V gene (reference sequence).

This chain uses TRBV6-2 or TRBV6-3 with TRBJ2-7, with a possible D match to TRBD1 (6 bases). This CDR3 spans 18 amino acids. Trimming removed 0 bases at V and 2 bases at J, with 20 bases between. Germline CDR1 and CDR2: MNHEY and SVGEGT. The CDR3 region has the DNA TGTGCCAGCAGTTACTCTGGGGGCAGAAGCGGTCCGCCCTACGAGCAGTACTTC. Translation: CASSYSGGRSGPPYEQYF.

V is TRBV5-6 and J is TRBJ2-7, with D uncertain. V dropped 0 bases and J dropped 7 bases, with 20 bases sitting between them. The CDR3 is 16 residues long. Looked up from germline, CDR1 is SGHDT and CDR2 is YYEEEE. Written as DNA, the CDR3 is TGTGCCAGCAGCTTGGTCCATGAATCCTCCTACAATGAGCAGTACTTC. It is translated as CASSLVHESSYNEQYF.

The chain carries TRBV9 and TRBJ1-3; D is perhaps TRBD1 (6 bases). Germline loops: CDR1 SGDLS, CDR2 YYNGEE. CDR3 size: 16 residues. V lost 3 bases, J lost 0 bases, and 13 bases lay in between. CDR3 DNA sequence: TGTGCCAGCAGCGAAGGGGGAAACCCCTCTGGAAACACCATATATTTT. It codes for CASSEGGNPSGNTIYF.

V gene TRBV20-1 combines with J gene TRBJ2-7; TRBD2 agrees at 12 bases. CDR1 DFQATT and CDR2 SNEGSKA come from the germline V gene (reference sequence). The length of the CDR3 is 15 residues. Trimming cost V 2 bases and J 6 bases; bases outside gene matches: 8. The DNA of the CDR3 is TGCAGTGCTAGACCGCTAGCGGGAGGGTGGGGCGAGCAGTACTTC. Protein: CSARPLAGGWGEQYF.

The CDR3 loop is CASSLGLAGRETQYF. CDR3 nucleotides: TGTGCCAGCAGCCTGGGACTAGCGGGACGAGAGACCCAGTACTTC. V gene TRBV7-8 combines with J gene TRBJ2-7; TRBD2 aligns across 13 bases. The J call may be faulty, since TRBJ2-5 better matches the DNA end. Germline V gene data show CDR1 as SGHVS and CDR2 as FQNEAQ. The CDR3 totals 15 residues.

This clonotype has just a few counts. The chain combines TRBV9 with TRBJ2-5, with 8 bases fitting TRBD2. V lost 0 bases, J lost 11 bases, and 9 bases stayed unmatched. Germline CDR1 SGDLS, CDR2 YYNGEE. The CDR3 length is 14 residues. The CDR3 DNA follows: TGTGCCAGCAGCGTAGCTAGCGGGTACAATGAGCAGTACTTC. Encoded protein: CASSVASGYNEQYF.

The rearrangement joins TRBV2 to TRBJ2-7; the D gene is possibly TRBD1 (6 bases). V shed 6 bases and J shed 0 bases, with 18 bases lying between them. The germline V gene has CDR1 SNHLY and CDR2 FYNNEI. This CDR3 has 16 residues. The CDR3 bases are TGTGCCAGCAGGAAGTTAGGGGACATAAGCTCCTACGAGCAGTACTTC. Encoded protein: CASRKLGDISSYEQYF.

This clonotype was seen only a few times. The chain carries TRBV27 and TRBJ1-5; perhaps TRBD1 as D (5 bases). CDR1 and CDR2 (germline): MNHEY, SMNVEV (reference sequence). V dropped 5 bases and J dropped 6 bases, with 14 bases sitting between them. The CDR3 covers 14 residues. The CDR3: CASSPAGLGQPQHF. The CDR3 bases are TGTGCCAGCAGTCCAGCAGGGTTGGGTCAGCCCCAGCATTTT.

This clonotype showed up just once. V usage is TRBV5-1 and J usage is TRBJ2-5; tentative D call: TRBD1 (5 bases). Germline loops: CDR1 SGHRS, CDR2 YFSETQ. The germline V and J ends were trimmed by 5 bases and 0 bases, with 11 bases remaining between them. The CDR3 has 14 residues. CDR3 coding DNA: TGCGCCAGCAGAGATAGACAGTACCAAGAGACCCAGTACTTC. It yields the protein CASRDRQYQETQYF. Combining the CDR3 with reference TRBV5-1 and TRBJ2-5 gives the whole variable domain KAGVTQTPRYLIKTRGQQVTLSCSPISGHRSVSWYQQTPGQGLQFLFEYFSETQRNKGNFPGRFSGRQFSNSRSEMNVSTLELGDSALYLCASRDRQYQETQYFGPGTRLLVL.

This clonotype was seen more than once but under ten times. At one end the junction does not follow the germline gene, possibly because of a read error. CDR3 sequence reads: CATSDRVGTEAFF. The CDR3 DNA is TGTGCCACCAGTGACAGGGTCGGTACTGAAGCTTTCTTT. The chain uses TRBV10-3 and TRBJ1-1; TRBD1 agrees at 7 bases. CDR1 ENHRY and CDR2 SYGVKD come from the germline V gene. This CDR3 spans 13 amino acids.

Concerning this clonotype itself: This sequence may be a read error, since a much larger clone differs from it by one base. J is TRBJ2-1 and V is TRBV29-1; 8 bases line up with TRBD1. The CDR3 loop spans 11 amino acids. J was trimmed by 13 bases and V by 7 bases; bases with no gene match: 9. Germline loops: CDR1 SQVTM, CDR2 ANQGSEA. This chain's CDR3 is CSGGQEETQFF. For the CDR3, the DNA is TGCAGCGGGGGACAGGAAGAGACCCAGTTCTTC.